This T cell receptor beta chain was sequenced during a study of identical twins (TCRdb year 2016). Broadly, across the study: To test whether fetal clonotypes persist, the study used deep sequencing on TCR alpha and beta repertoires from monozygotic twins, unrelated adults of various ages, and cord blood. Replicate twin experiments were performed at different times using different library preparation protocols to rule out contamination. General findings and caveats noted by the study authors: Invariant T cells such as MAIT and iNKT could partly confound zero-insertion analyses, although diverse VJ usage argued against such confounding for most clonotypes. Out-of-frame TCR alpha sequences shared between twins showed an excess of low generation-probability sequences compared with coincidental sharing between unrelated individuals. Fewer insertions were carried by abundant cord blood beta clonotypes, a similar but weaker trend appeared in young adult naive repertoires, and no such trend appeared in memory repertoires. In monozygotic twins, out-of-frame TCR alpha sharing was systematically underestimated by recombination models, although the models agreed with sharing between unrelated individuals. Because the same donors could not be followed over many years, conclusions were based on cross-sectional statistical analysis. In beta out-of-frame sequences, excess twin sharing was weaker, because having fewer shared sequences lowered the signal-to-noise ratio.

Every donor was a healthy Caucasian. Three pairs of female monozygotic twins, all aged about 18 to 30 years, made up the twin cohort. Peripheral blood mononuclear cells were the source from which RNA for the TCR libraries was isolated. There are a few counts of this clonotype. Its recognized antigen is unknown. Nothing much larger sits one base from this clone, and base qualities are not available. The library was prepared using 5' RACE. Sequencing instrument: Illumina HiSeq 2000. Template switching introduced a universal primer binding site; the final cDNA contained a unique molecular identifier, enabling accurate counting of TCR cDNA molecules. First-strand cDNA for TCR alpha and beta chains was synthesized from specific primers in the conserved constant-segment region. To control for contamination, every cDNA library was double barcoded, receiving both a SMART-Mk sample barcode and Illumina barcodes. TruSeq adapter sequences, together with Illumina sample barcodes, were added in two successive PCR steps. The TCR alpha and beta cDNA libraries were sequenced on the Illumina HiSeq platform using custom primers. On the study's bioinformatics: Unique molecular identifiers were extracted from raw reads with MiGEC, and CDR3 positions were determined with MiXCR. Recombination models were inferred per individual with the repgenHMM and IGoR tools using an EM algorithm. Shared clonotypes were analyzed with the tcR package in R, and sharing was normalized by the product of cloneset sizes. To study raw recombination without the effects of thymic and clonal selection, out-of-frame nonproductive sequences were analyzed. TCRdb applied fastp at Q25 and MiXCR to the public reads, then kept only in-frame beta chains. Each entry merges the rows of one CDR3 protein and shows their most common DNA and genes. Clone size and V and J calls follow TCRdb, not the original study. This sample is represented by about 920,000 distinct CDR3 sequences; over 9% of them were singletons. 1.5% to 2% of the sample is held by the ten biggest clonotypes.

CDR3 length: 13 amino acids, cysteine to phenylalanine. Of all the DNA, just the CDR3 is kept, 39 bases in frame from base 1. For CDR1 and CDR2, the germline V gene lists MRHNA and SNTAGT. Deletion took 0 bases off V and 7 bases off J, with a span of 9 bases between the germline ends. These data also formed part of another study, on yellow fever vaccine responses in identical twins. The second source states: According to the authors, in identical twins the way T cells responded to vaccination appeared partly convergent and partly personalized. In identical twins, the study followed T cell clones that responded to the vaccine with precision.

Here the chain combines TRBV6-4 and TRBJ1-1, with TRBD1 tentatively as D gene (5 bases match). The TCR was taken from a woman between 18 and 29 years old in good health. Sequences were obtained from PBMCs. The CDR3 sequence is CASSDSLGGEAFF. DNA sequence: TGTGCCAGCAGTGACTCTCTTGGGGGTGAAGCTTTCTTT.